These 2 T cell receptor beta chains originate from one sample sequenced in a study of blood T cells in healthy people across ages (dated by TCRdb to between 2014 and 2017). Library construction relied on 5' RACE. The sequencing machine was an Illumina HiSeq 2500. The second PCR ran for about 7 to 11 cycles and used a J-beta primer mix along with a sample-barcoded 5' primer. TCRdb reprocessing: public reads trimmed at Q25 with fastp, clones called with MiXCR, in-frame beta chains kept. Each entry merges the rows of one CDR3 protein and shows their most common DNA and genes. The sample contains about 1.6 million distinct CDR3 sequences, roughly 32% of them found a single time. The ten largest clones take up around 11% of the sample. The sample was blood. The origin of the receptors is a woman aged 25-40 years in good health.

The rearrangement joins TRBV9 to TRBJ1-5; D unresolved. Germline values: CDR1 SGDLS, CDR2 YYNGEE. With 0 bases removed from V and 0 bases from J, the gap between germline ends came to 7 bases. The length of the CDR3 is 15 residues. This chain's CDR3 is CASSVDNGSNQPQHF. CDR3 in DNA: TGTGCCAGCAGCGTAGATAACGGTAGCAATCAGCCCCAGCATTTT.

The table lists this clonotype with many counts. The genes are TRBV5-6 and TRBJ2-1; D might be TRBD2 (6 bases). The length of the CDR3 is 13 residues. Trimming pared 3 bases from V and 10 bases from J, leaving 14 bases between. CDR1 is SGHDT, CDR2 YYEEEE, per germline. The CDR3 DNA follows: TGTGCCAGCAGCTCGGTGGGACTCGGGGAGCAGTTCTTC. This gives the protein CASSSVGLGEQFF.